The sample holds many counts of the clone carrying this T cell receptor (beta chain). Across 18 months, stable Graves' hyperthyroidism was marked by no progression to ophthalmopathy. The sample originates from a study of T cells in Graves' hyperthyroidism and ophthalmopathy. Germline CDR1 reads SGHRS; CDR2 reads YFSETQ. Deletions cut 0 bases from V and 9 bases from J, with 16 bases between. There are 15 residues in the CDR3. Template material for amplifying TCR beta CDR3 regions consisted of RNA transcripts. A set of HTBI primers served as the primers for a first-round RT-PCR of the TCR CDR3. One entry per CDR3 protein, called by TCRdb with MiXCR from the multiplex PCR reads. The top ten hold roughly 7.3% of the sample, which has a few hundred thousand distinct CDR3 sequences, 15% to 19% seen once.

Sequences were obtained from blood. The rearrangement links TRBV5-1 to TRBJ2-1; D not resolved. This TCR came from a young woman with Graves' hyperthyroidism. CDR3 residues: CASSLVGPGGTEQFF. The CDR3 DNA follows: TGCGCCAGCAGCTTGGTAGGGCCCGGCGGAACTGAGCAGTTCTTC. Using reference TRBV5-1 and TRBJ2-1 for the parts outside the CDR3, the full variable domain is KAGVTQTPRYLIKTRGQQVTLSCSPISGHRSVSWYQQTPGQGLQFLFEYFSETQRNKGNFPGRFSGRQFSNSRSEMNVSTLELGDSALYLCASSLVGPGGTEQFFGPGTRLTVL.